This TCR beta chain stems from a study of CD8 T cells in Susac syndrome. CDR1 and CDR2 (germline): MNHEY, SMNVEV (reference sequence). V lost 4 bases, J lost 2 bases, and 3 bases stayed unmatched. The CDR3 sequence is 14 residues long. General study findings and limits: In its TCR sequencing and HLA analysis, the study acknowledged that the number of individuals was relatively small.

Reverse transcription of about 0.5 to 1 ug RNA used random hexamers. The amplification used immunoSEQ multiplex PCR on TCR beta CDR3; it spanned 54 Vbeta and 13 Jbeta. TCRdb independently ran MiXCR on the immunoSEQ multiplex PCR reads; one entry per CDR3 protein. Of 160,000 or so distinct CDR3 sequences detected, 85% to 95% appear once; the ten largest clones hold roughly 0.16%. This clonotype was picked up a small number of times. The antigen is unknown. The multiple sclerosis controls were treatment-naive patients with relapsing-remitting disease that was stable or active. TEMRA cells were enriched by FACS, while CD8+ and CD4+ T cells were obtained through a negative isolation that was performed magnetically.

The gene calls are TRBV27 and TRBJ2-7; 9 nucleotides agree with TRBD1. Sequences were obtained from CD8+ T cells from PBMCs. This receptor was obtained from a human donor with multiple sclerosis. CDR3 loop: CASSSGTGPYEQYF. In DNA form, the CDR3 reads TGTGCCAGCAGTTCGGGGACAGGGCCCTACGAGCAGTACTTC.